The TCR beta chain described here comes from a study of blood T cell repertoires in COVID-19. Study details: T cells, B-cell-depleted T cells, or PBMCs supplied cDNA or gDNA.

Deletions cut 6 bases from V and 3 bases from J, with 9 bases between. The length of the CDR3 is 12 residues. The germline V gene encodes CDR1 SGDLS and CDR2 YYNGEE. The assay was immunoSEQ multiplex PCR, and TCRdb's table has in-frame clones only and misses some. The table has roughly 380,000 clones, 85% seen once; the top ten hold around 3.4%. The chain is built from TRBV9 and TRBJ1-2; D gene uncertain. The sequenced material came from peripheral blood. This TCR was sampled from a woman younger than 35 with acute or convalescent COVID-19. In nucleotides, the CDR3 is TGTGCCAGCACTGCGAGCCACTATGGCTACACCTTC. Residues: CASTASHYGYTF.